What follows describes a single TCR beta chain. The table lists this clonotype with many counts. Its antigen specificity is not known. Within one base of it there is no much larger clone, and no base qualities were kept. The germline V gene encodes CDR1 DFQATT and CDR2 SNEGSKA (reference sequence). The CDR3 contains 15 residues, cysteine and phenylalanine counted. Only the CDR3 portion is preserved as DNA: 45 bases, with reading frame beginning at the first base. The junction carries 12 bases between V and J, which are trimmed by 0 bases and 3 bases respectively. This entry comes from a study of Graves' ophthalmopathy and Graves' hyperthyroidism (dated by TCRdb to about 2018). At the level of the whole study: Peripheral blood samples were taken at the time of initial diagnosis, before any treatment was given. TCR beta repertoire signatures were used to distinguish Graves' ophthalmopathy from Graves' hyperthyroidism and to predict progression to ophthalmopathy. In total, 135 blood samples were TCR-sequenced: 40 to 45 ophthalmopathy, some 75 hyperthyroidism and approximately 17 hyperthyroidism-to-ophthalmopathy patients. A discovery set of about 99 patients (around 44 ophthalmopathy, under 65 stable hyperthyroidism) was enrolled to explore V-J signatures distinguishing ophthalmopathy from hyperthyroidism. For independent validation, a separate cohort was made up of 18 hyperthyroidism patients plus 17 patients who later progressed from hyperthyroidism to ophthalmopathy. In over five hyperthyroidism patients, the T-cell repertoires found in thyroid tissue were compared with those found in blood. After sampling, hyperthyroidism patients received methimazole starting at 30 mg daily, and ophthalmopathy patients received high-dose intravenous methylprednisolone. The 95 to 100 discovery patients were randomly split 7:3 into training and test sets. General study outcomes and caveats: Most expanded thyroid clonotypes with a frequency above 0.001 also appeared in blood, which suggests that blood repertoires may reflect the immune response in the thyroid. In validation, the model predicted ophthalmopathy progression with about 71% sensitivity and 72% to 80% specificity; roughly eleven predicted patients were CT-confirmed with GO in a median of about 6.1 months. In cross-validation, the 13-signature model distinguished ophthalmopathy from stable hyperthyroidism with less than 90% sensitivity and 81.08% specificity, while in the test set the corresponding values were about 80% and 75%. No statistical method was used to set the sample size in advance, and the investigators knew which group each participant was assigned to.

TCR beta CDR3 regions were amplified from RNA transcripts for repertoire sequencing. A first-round RT-PCR used HTBI primers with the Qiagen OneStep RT-PCR kit, followed by a second-round multiplex PCR, size selection and purification. Libraries were sequenced on an Illumina HiSeq2000 using paired-end 100 bp reads. The study's processing was this. SOAPnuke was used to process the reads, removing any read that contained adapters or uncalled bases, had a mean Phred below 15, or lacked an exact match to the constant primer or identifier. COPE v1.2.5 was used to merge high-quality paired reads. Unique nucleotide sequences were defined as clonotypes and aligned to IMGT TRB V, D and J references using MiTCR v1.1. Only V-J combinations with frequency above 0.0001 were analysed, covering approximately 99% of repertoires. For each V-J combination, a TCR clonal expansion and chaos score was defined as the ratio of F50 clonal expansion to chaos observed in the TCRdist matrix. Welch's t-statistics and random forest were used to reduce features to about 13 V-J combinations, which were fed into a naive Bayes classifier. Thyroid-blood repertoire similarity was quantified with the Morisita-Horn index. TCRdb trimmed public reads at Q25 via fastp, called clones via MiXCR and kept in-frame beta chains. Duplicate CDR3 protein sequences are folded into a single record with the most common DNA and genes. The V and J calls and clone size are TCRdb's, not the authors'. The sample contains hundreds of thousands of distinct CDR3 sequences, under 15% of them found a single time. Together, the top ten hold 9.5% to 10% of the sample.

Patients with ophthalmopathy had moderately to severely active disease, with a Clinical Activity Score of 3 or more, a NOSPECS grade of 4 or more, and a disease duration of less than 3 months. Patients were excluded if they had other autoimmune diseases, uncontrolled infections, pregnancy or lactation. Clinical symptoms, serum thyroxine, TRAb, thyroid ultrasound and orbital computed tomography were used for diagnosis. Ficoll-Paque density gradient centrifugation was used to isolate PBMCs from approximately 10 ml of fresh peripheral blood. Trizol reagent was used to extract the total RNA, and its quality was then checked on an Agilent 2100 Bioanalyzer.

The clonotype comes from a woman aged 25 to 39 with Graves' ophthalmopathy. Donor details come from another sample of the same person, matched by shared clones. Recombination connected TRBV20-1 to TRBJ2-4; the D gene lacks a confident call. Sequenced material: blood. DNA sequence: TGCAGTGCTAGAGATGGGAAACGCCACAAAAACATTCAGTACTTC. The resulting protein is CSARDGKRHKNIQYF.